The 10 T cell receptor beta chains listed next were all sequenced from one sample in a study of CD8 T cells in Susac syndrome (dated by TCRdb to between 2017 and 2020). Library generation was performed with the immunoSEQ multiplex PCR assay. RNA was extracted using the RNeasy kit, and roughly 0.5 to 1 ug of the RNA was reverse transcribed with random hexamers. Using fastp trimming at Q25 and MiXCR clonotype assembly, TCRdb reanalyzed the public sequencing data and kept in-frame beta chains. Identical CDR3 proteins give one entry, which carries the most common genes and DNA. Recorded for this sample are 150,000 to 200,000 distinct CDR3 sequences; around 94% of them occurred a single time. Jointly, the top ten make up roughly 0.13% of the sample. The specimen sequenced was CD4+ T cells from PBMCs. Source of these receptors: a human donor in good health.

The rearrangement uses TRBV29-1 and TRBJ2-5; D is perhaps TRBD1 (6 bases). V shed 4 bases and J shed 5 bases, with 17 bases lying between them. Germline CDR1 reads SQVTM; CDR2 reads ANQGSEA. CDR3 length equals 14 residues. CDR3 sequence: CSVAGTLGEETQYF. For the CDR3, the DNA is TGCAGCGTTGCCGGGACACTGGGAGAGGAGACCCAGTACTTC.

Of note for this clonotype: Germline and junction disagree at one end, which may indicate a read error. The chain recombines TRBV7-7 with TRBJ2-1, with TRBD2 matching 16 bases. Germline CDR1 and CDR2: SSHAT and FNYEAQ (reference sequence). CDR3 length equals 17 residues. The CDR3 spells CASSLASGLAGGSEQFF. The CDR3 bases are TGTGCTAGCAGCTTAGCCTCGGGACTAGCGGGGGGGAGTGAGCAGTTCTTC.

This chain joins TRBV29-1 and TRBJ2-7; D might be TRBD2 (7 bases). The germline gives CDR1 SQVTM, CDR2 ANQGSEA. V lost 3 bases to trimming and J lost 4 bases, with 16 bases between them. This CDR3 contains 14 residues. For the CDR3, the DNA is TGCAGCGTTGACCTGGGGGGGCAAAGGTACGAGCAGTACTTC. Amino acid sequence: CSVDLGGQRYEQYF.

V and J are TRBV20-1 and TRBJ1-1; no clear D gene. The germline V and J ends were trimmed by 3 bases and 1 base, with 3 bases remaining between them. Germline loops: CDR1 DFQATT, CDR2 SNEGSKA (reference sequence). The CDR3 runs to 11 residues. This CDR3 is CSASRNTEAFF. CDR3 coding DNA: TGCAGTGCTAGTCGGAACACTGAAGCTTTCTTT.

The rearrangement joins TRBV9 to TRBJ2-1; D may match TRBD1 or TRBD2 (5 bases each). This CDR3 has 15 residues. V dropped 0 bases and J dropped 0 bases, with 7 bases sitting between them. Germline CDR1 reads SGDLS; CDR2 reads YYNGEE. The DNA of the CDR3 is TGTGCCAGCAGCGTAGCTGGGGGCTCCTACAATGAGCAGTTCTTC. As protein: CASSVAGGSYNEQFF. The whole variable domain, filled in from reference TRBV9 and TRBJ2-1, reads DSGVTQTPKHLITATGQRVTLRCSPRSGDLSVYWYQQSLDQGLQFLIQYYNGEERAKGNILERFSAQQFPDLHSELNLSSLELGDSALYFCASSVAGGSYNEQFFGPGTRLTVL.

The CDR3 bases are TGCGCCAGCGGAGGCGGACGGACCCGTAGCTCCTATAATTCACCCCTCCACTTT. Protein product: CASGGGRTRSSYNSPLHF. The rearrangement uses TRBV23-1 and TRBJ1-6; no reliable D call. TRBV23-1 counts as an open reading frame of uncertain function. This CDR3 contains 18 residues. V gave up 8 bases and J gave up 0 bases, with 20 bases separating them.

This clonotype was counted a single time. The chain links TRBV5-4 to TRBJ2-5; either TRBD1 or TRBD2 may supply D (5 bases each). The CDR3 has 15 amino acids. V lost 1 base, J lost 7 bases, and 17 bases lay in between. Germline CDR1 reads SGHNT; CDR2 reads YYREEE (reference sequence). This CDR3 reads CASSLLGPDNPTQYF. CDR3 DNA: TGTGCCAGCAGCTTGTTGGGACCAGATAATCCGACCCAGTACTTC.

The CDR3 nucleotides read TGCAGCGTTGAAGCCCTCCTCGCCGGGACTTTTCAGTTCTTC. Protein product: CSVEALLAGTFQFF. The V call is TRBV29-1, the J call TRBJ2-1, with a possible D match to TRBD2 (6 bases). The CDR3 totals 14 residues. Trimming took off 1 base at V and 13 bases at J, with 20 bases between the two ends. CDR1 and CDR2 (germline): SQVTM, ANQGSEA.

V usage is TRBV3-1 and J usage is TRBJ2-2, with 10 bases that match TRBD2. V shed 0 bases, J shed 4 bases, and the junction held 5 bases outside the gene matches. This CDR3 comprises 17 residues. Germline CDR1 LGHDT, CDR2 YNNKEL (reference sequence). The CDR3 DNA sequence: TGTGCCAGCAGCCAAGATCCTAGCGGGGGCCGCACCGGGGAGCTGTTTTTT. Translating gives CASSQDPSGGRTGELFF.

Written as DNA, the CDR3 is TGTGCCATCAGTAGGGACTCCGACTACGAGCAGTACTTC. Translation gives CAISRDSDYEQYF. V gene TRBV10-3 combines with J gene TRBJ2-7; perhaps TRBD2 as D (6 bases). The V gene lost 5 bases and the J gene lost 3 bases, with 11 bases spanning the gap. The V gene's germline CDR1 is ENHRY and CDR2 SYGVKD. The CDR3 covers 13 residues.